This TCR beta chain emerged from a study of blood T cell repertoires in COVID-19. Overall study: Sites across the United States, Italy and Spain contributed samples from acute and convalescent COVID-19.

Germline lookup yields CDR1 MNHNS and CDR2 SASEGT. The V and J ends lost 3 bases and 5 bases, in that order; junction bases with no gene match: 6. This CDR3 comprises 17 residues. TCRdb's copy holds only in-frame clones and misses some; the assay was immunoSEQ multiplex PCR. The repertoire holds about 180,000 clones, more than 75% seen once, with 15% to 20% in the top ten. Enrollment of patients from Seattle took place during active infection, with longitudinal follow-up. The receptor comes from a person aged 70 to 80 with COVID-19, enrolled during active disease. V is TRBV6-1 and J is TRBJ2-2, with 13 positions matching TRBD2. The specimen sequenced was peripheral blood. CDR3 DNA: TGTGCCAGCAGTGACGGACTAGCGGGAGTATTTACCGGGGAGCTGTTTTTT. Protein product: CASSDGLAGVFTGELFF.